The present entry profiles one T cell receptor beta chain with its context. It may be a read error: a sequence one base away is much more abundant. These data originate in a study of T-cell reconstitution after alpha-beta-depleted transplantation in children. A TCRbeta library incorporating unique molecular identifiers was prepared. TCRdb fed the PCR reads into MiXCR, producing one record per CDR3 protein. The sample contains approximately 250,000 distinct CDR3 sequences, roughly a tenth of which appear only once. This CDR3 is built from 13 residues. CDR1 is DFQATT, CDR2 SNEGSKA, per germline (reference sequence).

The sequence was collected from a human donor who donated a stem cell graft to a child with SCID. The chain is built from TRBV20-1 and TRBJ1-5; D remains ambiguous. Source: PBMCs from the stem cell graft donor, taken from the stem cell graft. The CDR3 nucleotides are TGCGGTGCTAGGCCCGGACGTTTGGGGCCCCAGCATTTT. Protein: CGARPGRLGPQHF.